The 27 T cell receptor beta chains below all came from one sample that was sequenced in a study of blood T cell repertoires in COVID-19. TCRdb's table, derived via immunoSEQ multiplex PCR, lists solely in-frame clones and lacks some. The sample includes 270,000 or so clones, over 80% of them seen just once. Sequenced: PBMCs or T cells enriched from blood (not recorded which). The origin of the receptors is a woman aged 25 to 39 with acute COVID-19.

The chain joins TRBV7-8 to TRBJ1-2; tentative D call: TRBD1 (5 bases). This CDR3 region has 17 residues. Germline V CDR1 and CDR2: SGHVS, FQNEAQ. V was clipped by 1 base and J by 0 bases, with 15 bases between them. The CDR3 coding sequence is TGTGCCAGCAGCTTAGAGGGTGGCGGGGCCTCTAACTATGGCTACACCTTC. Translating it yields CASSLEGGGASNYGYTF.

The V call is TRBV19, the J call TRBJ1-3, with D perhaps matching TRBD1 (5 bases). V gave up 5 bases and J gave up 0 bases, with 17 bases separating them. The CDR3 spans 17 residues. Germline V gene sequence: CDR1 LNHDA, CDR2 SQIVND (reference sequence). CDR3 region: CASSPSWTTASGNTIYF. As DNA, the CDR3 is TGTGCCAGTAGTCCCTCCTGGACAACCGCCTCTGGAAACACCATATATTTT.

This sequence joins TRBV5-1 and TRBJ2-1, with 12 bases identical to TRBD2. The V segment lost 2 bases and the J segment 3 bases; nucleotides outside the gene matches: 12. CDR3 length: 19 amino acids. Germline V gives CDR1 SGHRS, CDR2 YFSETQ. The CDR3 spells CASSLAERLAGEHYNEQFF. In DNA, the CDR3 is TGCGCCAGCAGCTTAGCAGAACGACTAGCGGGAGAACACTACAATGAGCAGTTCTTC.

The rearrangement joins TRBV7-3 to TRBJ2-1, with 12 bases aligning to TRBD2. With 2 bases clipped from V and 4 bases from J, the junction kept 0 bases outside the gene matches. The germline V gene has CDR1 SGHTA and CDR2 FQGTGA. The CDR3 runs 15 residues. Here the CDR3 reads CASSLLAGGYNEQFF. Written as DNA, the CDR3 is TGTGCCAGCAGCTTACTAGCGGGAGGGTACAATGAGCAGTTCTTC.

The chain has TRBV5-4 and TRBJ2-2, with a weak D call TRBD1 (6 bases). The CDR3 runs 15 residues. V was pared by 4 bases and J by 4 bases, with 14 bases between. CDR1 is SGHNT, CDR2 YYREEE, per germline (reference sequence). CDR3 bases: TGTGCCAGCAGCGAGGCAGGGGCCCCCACCGGGGAGCTGTTTTTT. Translating it yields CASSEAGAPTGELFF. Full variable domain (missing parts from reference TRBV5-4 and TRBJ2-2): ETGVTQSPTHLIKTRGQQVTLRCSSQSGHNTVSWYQQALGQGPQFIFQYYREEENGRGNFPPRFSGLQFPNYSSELNVNALELDDSALYLCASSEAGAPTGELFFGEGSRLTVL.

The gene calls are TRBV28 and TRBJ2-7; 12 positions agree with TRBD2. Germline V gene sequence: CDR1 MDHEN, CDR2 SYDVKM. This CDR3 is 17 amino acids long. Trimming cost V 3 bases and J 5 bases; bases outside gene matches: 11. This CDR3 is CASSLDSGLAGSNEQYF. As DNA, the CDR3 is TGTGCCAGCAGTTTGGACTCAGGACTAGCGGGATCGAACGAGCAGTACTTC.

This chain uses TRBV6-5 with TRBJ2-1; D unclear. The length of the CDR3 is 11 residues. Germline V gene data show CDR1 as MNHEY and CDR2 as SVGAGI. Trimming took 6 bases from V and 12 from J, leaving 12 bases between them. The CDR3 sequence is CASRGESRQFF. The CDR3, as DNA: TGTGCCAGCAGAGGAGAATCTCGGCAGTTCTTC.

The chain is built from TRBV5-1 and TRBJ2-7; the match to TRBD2 covers 9 bases. Unmatched junction bases numbered 8, after V lost 4 bases and J lost 3 bases. Germline-derived CDR1 and CDR2 are SGHRS and YFSETQ. The length of the CDR3 is 15 residues. Here the CDR3 reads CASSTIAGVLYEQYF. The CDR3 DNA sequence: TGCGCCAGCAGCACTATAGCGGGAGTCCTCTACGAGCAGTACTTC.

This chain links TRBV27 with TRBJ2-5; D gene unclear. This CDR3 contains 15 residues. CDR1 and CDR2 (germline): MNHEY, SMNVEV (reference sequence). V lost 0 bases and J 1 base, leaving 9 bases between the germline ends. The CDR3 coding sequence is TGTGCCAGCAGTTTATCCCGAGGAGCCCAAGAGACCCAGTACTTC. Amino acid sequence: CASSLSRGAQETQYF.

The CDR3 DNA sequence: TGTGCCAGCAGCTTAGCATCACAGGGGTCTGGCGGCTACACCTTC. This sequence encodes CASSLASQGSGGYTF. The chain uses TRBV7-2 and TRBJ1-2, with 7 bases matching TRBD1. Germline V gives CDR1 SGHTA, CDR2 FQGNSA. J was trimmed by 8 bases and V by 0 bases; bases with no gene match: 9. CDR3 size: 15 residues.

This chain joins TRBV27 and TRBJ1-5; no clear D. Germline V CDR1 and CDR2: MNHEY, SMNVEV (reference sequence). V lost 3 bases, J lost 0 bases, and 9 bases lay in between. The CDR3 runs 15 residues. The CDR3, as DNA: TGTGCCAGCAGTTTCGCAGAAAATAGCAATCAGCCCCAGCATTTT. Its translation is CASSFAENSNQPQHF.

This sequence joins TRBV2 and TRBJ2-7; 9 bases agree with TRBD1. Germline values: CDR1 SNHLY, CDR2 FYNNEI. The CDR3 totals 14 residues. V shed 10 bases and J 4 bases; nucleotides not matched to a gene: 11. This CDR3 reads CAKSGTGYNYEQYF. The CDR3 coding sequence is TGTGCCAAATCCGGGACAGGGTATAATTACGAGCAGTACTTC.

CDR3 sequence reads: CASSDGGGQETQYF. In nucleotides, the CDR3 is TGCGCCAGCAGTGATGGCGGGGGCCAAGAGACCCAGTACTTC. V is TRBV10-2 and J is TRBJ2-5, with 7 bases matching TRBD2. Trimming took 3 bases from V and 1 from J; bases not matched to a gene: 2. The CDR3 sequence is 14 residues long. The germline CDR1 and CDR2 sequences are WSHSY and SAAADI.

V is TRBV20-1 and J is TRBJ1-4, with unresolved D. The germline V gene encodes CDR1 DFQATT and CDR2 SNEGSKA (reference sequence). This CDR3 is built from 10 residues. Trimming left V 8 bases short and J 5 bases short, with 6 bases between. CDR3 loop: CSTENEKLFF. In nucleotides, the CDR3 is TGCAGTACGGAGAATGAAAAACTGTTTTTT.

This chain connects TRBV7-6 to TRBJ2-2; 11 positions match TRBD1. This CDR3 is 15 amino acids long. V lost 5 bases, J lost 6 bases, and 5 bases stayed unmatched. The germline gives CDR1 SGHVS, CDR2 FNYEAQ. CDR3 nucleotides: TGTGCCAGCAGCCGGACAGGGGGCCAATCCGGGGAGCTGTTTTTT. Amino acid sequence: CASSRTGGQSGELFF. The full variable domain, in which reference TRBV7-6 and TRBJ2-2 provide the parts outside the CDR3, is GAGVSQSPRYKVTKRGQDVALRCDPISGHVSLYWYRQALGQGPEFLTYFNYEAQQDKSGLPNDRFSAERPEGSISTLTIQRTEQRDSAMYRCASSRTGGQSGELFFGEGSRLTVL.

The J gene is TRBJ2-7, the V gene TRBV5-1; 13 bases line up with TRBD2. V lost 5 bases, J lost 4 bases, and 6 bases stayed unmatched. Germline V lookup: CDR1 SGHRS, CDR2 YFSETQ. This CDR3 region has 15 residues. Here the CDR3 reads CASSFGLAGAYEQYF. CDR3 sequence (DNA): TGCGCCAGCAGTTTTGGACTAGCGGGAGCGTACGAGCAGTACTTC.

J is TRBJ2-7 and V is TRBV19, with D possibly being TRBD2 (6 bases). The CDR3 loop spans 15 amino acids. V was clipped by 0 bases and J by 0 bases, with 9 bases between them. Germline V gene sequence: CDR1 LNHDA, CDR2 SQIVND (reference sequence). CDR3 sequence reads: CASSIEGGNSYEQYF. DNA of the CDR3: TGTGCCAGTAGTATAGAGGGGGGAAACTCCTACGAGCAGTACTTC.

The J gene is TRBJ2-3, the V gene TRBV12-3 or TRBV12-4; D is ambiguous. V lost 1 base to trimming and J lost 3 bases, with 5 bases between them. The CDR3 runs 13 residues. The CDR3 sequence is CASSLGRTDTQYF. The CDR3 DNA sequence: TGTGCCAGCAGTTTAGGGCGGACAGATACGCAGTATTTT.

This clone was detected once. The chain recombines TRBV4-3 with TRBJ2-1, with 11 bases aligning to TRBD2. In germline, CDR1 is LGHNA, CDR2 YSLEER. V lost 0 bases to trimming and J lost 3 bases; unmatched junction nucleotides: 10. The CDR3 totals 19 residues. CDR3 amino acids: CASSQDLRRLAGNYNEQFF. The CDR3, as DNA: TGCGCCAGCAGCCAAGACCTCAGAAGACTAGCGGGGAACTACAATGAGCAGTTCTTC.

The chain uses TRBV4-1 and TRBJ2-3; weak D call: TRBD2 (6 bases). Germline values: CDR1 MGHRA, CDR2 YSYEKL. The CDR3 contains 15 residues. With 4 bases removed from V and 6 bases from J, the gap between germline ends came to 17 bases. The CDR3 nucleotides read TGCGCCAGCAGCCCCTATTCCTGGGAGGCTGATACGCAGTATTTT. Protein sequence: CASSPYSWEADTQYF.

CDR3 in amino acids: CASRPTEGAGYGYTF. As DNA, the CDR3 is TGTGCCAGTAGGCCCACAGAGGGAGCTGGGTATGGCTACACCTTC. The chain links TRBV19 to TRBJ1-2, with D uncertain. With 6 bases removed from V and 5 bases from J, the gap between germline ends came to 19 bases. Germline loops: CDR1 LNHDA, CDR2 SQIVND (reference sequence). The CDR3 extends over 15 amino acids. Full variable domain (rest looked up from reference TRBV19 and TRBJ1-2): DGGITQSPKYLFRKEGQNVTLSCEQNLNHDAMYWYRQDPGQGLRLIYYSQIVNDFQKGDIAEGYSVSREKKESFPLTVTSAQKNPTAFYLCASRPTEGAGYGYTFGSGTRLTVV.

The chain recombines TRBV10-1 with TRBJ1-1, with D possibly being TRBD1 (5 bases). The CDR3 loop spans 14 amino acids. The V end lost 3 bases, the J end lost 4 bases, and 12 bases lay between the germline ends. Germline CDR1 and CDR2: WNHNN and SYGVQD (reference sequence). CDR3 loop: CASSEAGSGTEAFF. The DNA for the CDR3 is TGCGCCAGCAGTGAAGCAGGGTCTGGCACTGAAGCTTTCTTT.

Here the CDR3 DNA reads TGTGCCAGCAGTGAGGGACAGTTCCAAGAGACCCAGTACTTC. This codes for CASSEGQFQETQYF. V usage is TRBV6-1 and J usage is TRBJ2-5; 7 bases fit TRBD1. The CDR3 has 14 residues. Germline V gives CDR1 MNHNS, CDR2 SASEGT. The V and J ends lost 3 bases and 1 base, in that order; junction bases with no gene match: 2.

V and J are TRBV27 and TRBJ2-7, with 16 bases aligning to TRBD2. The CDR3 contains 15 residues. The V segment lost 5 bases and the J segment 7 bases; nucleotides outside the gene matches: 5. From germline, CDR1 is MNHEY and CDR2 SMNVEV (reference sequence). The CDR3 DNA reads as TGTGCCAGCAGTCTGGGACTAGCGGGAGGGTGGGAGCAGTACTTC. Protein sequence: CASSLGLAGGWEQYF.

V usage is TRBV7-9 and J usage is TRBJ2-7; the D gene is possibly TRBD2 (6 bases). From germline, CDR1 is SEHNR and CDR2 FQNEAQ (reference sequence). V lost 4 bases, J lost 2 bases, and 15 bases lay in between. CDR3 length: 15 residues. The CDR3 nucleotides are TGTGCCAGCAGCTCCCCCCTAGCGCGAACCTACGAGCAGTACTTC. Amino acid sequence: CASSSPLARTYEQYF. The entire variable domain, with the rest obtained from reference TRBV7-9 and TRBJ2-7, is as follows: DTGVSQNPRHKITKRGQNVTFRCDPISEHNRLYWYRQTLGQGPEFLTYFQNEAQLEKSRLLSDRFSAERPKGSFSTLEIQRTEQGDSAMYLCASSSPLARTYEQYFGPGTRLTVT.

The chain recombines TRBV10-3 with TRBJ2-7; TRBD2 matches 12 bases. CDR3 length: 13 amino acids. Germline V gene sequence: CDR1 ENHRY, CDR2 SYGVKD. After removal of 9 bases from V and 4 bases from J, the junction contained 4 bases not matched to a gene. CDR3 region: CAIRLAGVYEQYF. The CDR3 DNA reads as TGTGCCATTAGACTAGCGGGGGTTTACGAGCAGTACTTC.

V is TRBV28 and J is TRBJ2-1, with no clear D. Germline CDR1 MDHEN, CDR2 SYDVKM. Deletions cut 2 bases from V and 4 bases from J, with 6 bases between. This CDR3 region has 13 residues. CDR3 sequence (DNA): TGTGCCAGCAGTTTACAGGTTTACAATGAGCAGTTCTTC. Its protein product is CASSLQVYNEQFF.